Presented here are 10 T cell receptor beta chains from one specimen sequenced in a study of T-cell reconstitution after alpha-beta-depleted transplantation in children (dated by TCRdb to the mid-2010s). The sample's treatment or condition label, decoded: allogeneic hematopoietic cell transplantation with graft depleted of TCRalphabeta T cells and CD19 B cells. Libraries were built with PCR. TCRdb names Illumina HiSeq 2500 as the instrument used. Molecular barcoding was employed in the preparation of TCR libraries, with unique molecular identifiers being used to normalize TCRbeta repertoire quantification. TCRdb reprocessing: public reads trimmed at Q25 with fastp, clones called with MiXCR, in-frame beta chains kept. A single entry per CDR3 protein holds the most common genes and DNA from its merged rows. Present in this sample are 780,000 or so distinct CDR3 sequences, roughly 15% of which were seen just once. Just under 5% of the sample is in the top ten clones.

The specimen comprised PBMCs, mostly from graft donor cells, sampled 360 days after TCRalphabeta/CD19-depleted stem cell transplant. These receptors came from a male patient between 5 and 17 years old who had a stem cell transplant for acute lymphoblastic leukemia, so the T cells may come from the graft donor.

This clonotype was found many times. The rearrangement joins TRBV7-2 to TRBJ2-3; D remains ambiguous. CDR3 length equals 13 residues. Between the trimmed V and J ends, which lost 5 bases and 14 bases, there was a span of 20 bases. Germline values: CDR1 SGHTA, CDR2 FQGNSA. CDR3 in amino acids: CASSLVNRASSYF. CDR3 DNA: TGTGCCAGCAGCCTTGTCAACCGGGCCTCTTCGTATTTT.

The V call is TRBV5-1, the J call TRBJ2-1; D is perhaps TRBD1 or TRBD2 (5 bases each). V lost 5 bases to trimming and J lost 0 bases, with 12 bases between them. CDR1 and CDR2 from the germline V gene are SGHRS and YFSETQ. This CDR3 has 15 amino acids. The CDR3: CASRAEGFSYNEQFF. Here the CDR3 DNA reads TGCGCCAGCAGGGCTGAGGGGTTCTCCTACAATGAGCAGTTCTTC.

The chain recombines TRBV11-1 with TRBJ2-5; 11 bases map to TRBD2. Looked up from germline, CDR1 is SGHAT and CDR2 is FQDESV (reference sequence). V was clipped by 1 base and J by 1 base; unmatched bases: 8. The CDR3 is 18 amino acids. CDR3 bases: TGTGCCAGCAGCTTAGATATCCGGACTAGCGGGCTCCAAGAGACCCAGTACTTC. It codes for CASSLDIRTSGLQETQYF.

This chain links TRBV20-1 with TRBJ2-4; D is possibly TRBD1 (7 bases). The germline V gene has CDR1 DFQATT and CDR2 SNEGSKA (reference sequence). The V end was cut by 4 bases, the J end by 4 bases, with 14 bases between. The CDR3 covers 14 residues. CDR3 region: CSATGGTGKNIQYF. The DNA of the CDR3 is TGCAGTGCTACAGGGGGGACCGGTAAAAACATTCAGTACTTC.

On this clonotype itself: The conserved phenylalanine or tryptophan is not found at the CDR3 terminus, so this likely reflects a read error. Because the CDR3's place on the DNA is in doubt, the DNA is left out and the CDR3 is given as listed by TCRdb. V and J are TRBV4-1 and TRBJ1-1; no DNA check was done on the table's D call, TRBD1. Germline lookup yields CDR1 MGHRA and CDR2 YSYEKL. The CDR3 spans 12 amino acids, including both terminal residues. CDR3 amino acids: CASSQVGGLVVL.

The V gene is TRBV4-2, the J gene TRBJ2-1, with 7 bases fitting TRBD2. There are 16 residues in the CDR3. With V trimmed by 3 bases and J by 4 bases, 9 bases remained unmatched. CDR1 and CDR2 from the germline V gene are LGHNA and YNFKEQ. The chain's CDR3 is CASSQLPGTTYNEQFF. The CDR3 DNA sequence: TGTGCCAGCAGCCAGCTGCCGGGGACTACTTACAATGAGCAGTTCTTC.

This clonotype was counted a few times. The chain has TRBV20-1 and TRBJ2-3, with 9 bases aligning to TRBD2. Trimming cost V 6 bases and J 8 bases; bases outside gene matches: 9. The CDR3 extends over 13 amino acids. Germline V CDR1 and CDR2: DFQATT, SNEGSKA (reference sequence). CDR3: CSALGLALATQYF. The CDR3 bases are TGCAGTGCCCTTGGACTAGCGCTGGCTACGCAGTATTTT.

The rearrangement uses TRBV7-2 and TRBJ2-2; D remains ambiguous. CDR1 is SGHTA and CDR2 is FQGNSA in the germline V gene. This CDR3 region has 15 residues. Trimming cost V 7 bases and J 4 bases, with 16 bases left between them. CDR3 bases: TGTGCCAGCATCGAGACCCCCTCGTCCACCGGGGAGCTGTTTTTT. Its translation: CASIETPSSTGELFF.

The gene calls are TRBV5-1 and TRBJ2-3; weak D call: TRBD1 (5 bases). V was trimmed by 4 bases and J by 0 bases, leaving 18 bases between them. This CDR3 region has 17 residues. Germline lookup yields CDR1 SGHRS and CDR2 YFSETQ. The CDR3 loop is CASSQVWGYRSTDTQYF. The DNA for the CDR3 is TGCGCCAGCAGCCAGGTTTGGGGCTACAGAAGCACAGATACGCAGTATTTT.

This clonotype occurred a few times. V and J are TRBV15 and TRBJ1-5, with 8 bases that match TRBD1. The trim removed 5 bases at V and 7 bases at J, leaving 7 bases unmatched. The CDR3 has 14 residues. Germline assignment: CDR1 LNHNV and CDR2 YYDKDF (reference sequence). This CDR3 reads CATSGLQGVQPQHF. Written as DNA, the CDR3 is TGTGCCACCAGCGGACTACAGGGGGTCCAGCCCCAGCATTTT.